The clone carrying this T cell receptor (beta chain) was seen repeatedly, ten times or more. This sample was taken from a study of neurological immune-mediated disorders. Every sequencing run produced over 160 million TCR-beta sequences, and the sequences from any one run covered 15-18 subjects. TCRdb redid the calling of the 5' RACE reads with MiXCR, one entry per CDR3 protein. The table has over 60,000 distinct CDR3 sequences, 4.8% seen once; the top ten hold 2% to 2.5%. The length of the CDR3 is 14 residues. Germline lookup yields CDR1 SNHLY and CDR2 FYNNEI. V dropped 4 bases and J dropped 4; count of bases not matched to a gene: 4.

This rearrangement joins TRBV2 to TRBJ2-4, with 7 bases fitting TRBD1. The sequence came from a woman between 65 and 79 years old with multiple sclerosis. The sequenced sample was PBMCs. The CDR3 sequence is CASSGGGQKNIQYF. CDR3 in DNA: TGTGCCAGCAGTGGTGGGGGACAGAAAAACATTCAGTACTTC. Based on the CDR3 plus reference TRBV2 and TRBJ2-4, the full variable domain is EPEVTQTPSHQVTQMGQEVILRCVPISNHLYFYWYRQILGQKVEFLVSFYNNEISEKSEIFDDQFSVERPDGSNFTLKIRSTKLEDSAMYFCASSGGGQKNIQYFGAGTRLSVL.